A selection of T cell receptor beta chains follows, all from one sample in a study of T cell responses to AZD1222 COVID-19 vaccine. Measured with immunoSEQ multiplex PCR; TCRdb has only the in-frame clones, and not every one. The table has some 280,000 clones, 90% to 95% seen once; the top ten hold less than 0.6%. The input for sequencing was peripheral blood, taken 28 days after the second AZD1222 dose. These TCRs come from an adult who received the AZD1222 COVID-19 vaccine. Each CDR3 is given with its conserved first and last residue. A D gene is named only where the DNA matches it firmly. Where a row states a size, it is once, few, many or the class of an expanded clone; other rows omit it.

d_call,v_call,cdr3_length,j_call,clone_size,cdr3_nt,cdr3_aa
TRBD1,TRBV20-1,14,TRBJ1-5,.,TGCAGTGCCAGTCGTTCAGGGGGAAGTCAGCCCCAGCATTTT,CSASRSGGSQPQHF
.,TRBV7-9,12,TRBJ2-7,.,TGTGCCAGCAGCGTTAGTGGGGGCGAGCAGTACTTC,CASSVSGGEQYF
TRBD2,TRBV3-1/TRBV3-2,15,TRBJ2-5,.,TGTGCCAGCAGCCGGGGTAGCGGGGGGAAAGAGACCCAGTACTTC,CASSRGSGGKETQYF
.,TRBV2,13,TRBJ2-2,.,TGTGCCAGCACGGGATTTAACACCGGGGAGCTGTTTTTT,CASTGFNTGELFF
TRBD1,TRBV7-9,15,TRBJ2-2,.,TGTGCCAGCAGCCCTGGGACAGCTAACACCGGGGAGCTGTTTTTT,CASSPGTANTGELFF
TRBD2,TRBV11-2,17,TRBJ2-5,.,TGTGCCAGCAGCCCCCCGGAGCGAGCGGGGGGCAGGGAGACCCAGTACTTC,CASSPPERAGGRETQYF
TRBD2,TRBV7-2,18,TRBJ2-5,.,TGTGCCAGCAGCTCCCGGACTAGCGGGAGTTCTTTCCAAGAGACCCAGTACTTC,CASSSRTSGSSFQETQYF
TRBD1,TRBV28,14,TRBJ2-2,.,TGTGCCAGCAGCTCCCCAGGGGGCACCGGGGAGCTGTTTTTT,CASSSPGGTGELFF
.,TRBV28,12,TRBJ2-1,.,TGTGCCAGCAGTTTTAGGGATTTCGGGCAGTTCTTC,CASSFRDFGQFF
TRBD1,TRBV5-1,15,TRBJ1-3,.,TGCGCCAGCAGCTCGACAGGGTCGATAGGAAACACCATATATTTT,CASSSTGSIGNTIYF
TRBD1,TRBV19,15,TRBJ1-1,.,TGTGCCAGTAGTATGGGCCCCGGGGGACAGGGTGAAGCTTTCTTT,CASSMGPGGQGEAFF
TRBD2,TRBV27,15,TRBJ2-7,.,TGTGCCAGCAGTTCCGAGACTAGCGGGTACTACGAGCAGTACTTC,CASSSETSGYYEQYF
.,TRBV24-1,12,TRBJ2-2,.,TGTGCCACCAGTGAGTACCCCGGGGAGCTGTTTTTT,CATSEYPGELFF
.,TRBV7-9,14,TRBJ1-1,.,TGTGCCAGCAGCTTTCTCCAGAGGAACACTGAAGCTTTCTTT,CASSFLQRNTEAFF
.,TRBV5-1,16,TRBJ1-2,.,TGCGCCAGCACTTCCGCGCCACAGGGATCTAACTATGGCTACACCTTC,CASTSAPQGSNYGYTF
.,TRBV2,16,TRBJ1-3,.,TGTGCCAGCAGGGTAGACAGGACTAGCTCTGGAAACACCATATATTTT,CASRVDRTSSGNTIYF
TRBD2,TRBV11-2,17,TRBJ2-1,.,TGTGCCAGCAGCTTTAAAAGTGGGACTAGCGGGAGCTATGAGCAGTTCTTC,CASSFKSGTSGSYEQFF
.,TRBV5-1,15,TRBJ1-2,.,TGCGCCAGCAGCTTGGTTGTAGCAGGAGGATCTGGCTACACCTTC,CASSLVVAGGSGYTF
.,TRBV5-8,12,TRBJ2-5,.,TGTGCCAGCAGCTCCACAGCTGAGACCCAGTACTTC,CASSSTAETQYF
.,TRBV2,13,TRBJ2-3,once,TGTGCCAGCGGGGGGTATGAAGGGGATACGCAGTATTTT,CASGGYEGDTQYF
.,TRBV24-1,14,TRBJ1-1,.,TGTGCCACCAGTGATTCCACGAAACACACTGAAGCTTTCTTT,CATSDSTKHTEAFF
TRBD1,TRBV28,16,TRBJ1-5,.,TGTGCCAGCAGTTTACAGGGACAGGGGCACAATCAGCCCCAGCATTTT,CASSLQGQGHNQPQHF
.,TRBV2,12,TRBJ2-1,.,TGTGCCAGCAAGACCTACACTAATGAGCAGTTCTTC,CASKTYTNEQFF
.,TRBV28,15,TRBJ1-2,.,TGTGCCAGCAGTCTACTACTGGGGGGCGCTCTTGGCTACACCTTC,CASSLLLGGALGYTF
.,TRBV21-1,17,TRBJ2-6,.,TGTGCCAGCAGCATGGGGACTAGCGGCTCTGGGGCCAACGTCCTGACTTTC,CASSMGTSGSGANVLTF
TRBD1,TRBV23-1,15,TRBJ1-1,.,TGCGCCAGCAGTCACCCGGGACAGGGTTCTACTGAAGCTTTCTTT,CASSHPGQGSTEAFF
.,TRBV25-1,16,TRBJ1-4,.,TGTGCCAGCTCCCGGGGGACTCGTGCAACTAATGAAAAACTGTTTTTT,CASSRGTRATNEKLFF
.,TRBV2,16,TRBJ1-5,.,TGTGCCAGCAGTGAAGATGCCGGGATTGAGGATCAGCCCCAGCATTTT,CASSEDAGIEDQPQHF
TRBD1,TRBV2,15,TRBJ1-4,.,TGTGCCAGCAGTGACAGGGGGAGGTCTAATGAAAAACTGTTTTTT,CASSDRGRSNEKLFF
TRBD1,TRBV5-5,14,TRBJ2-4,.,TGTGCCAGCACCCCACAGGGGGCGTTAGACATTCAGTACTTC,CASTPQGALDIQYF
TRBD1,TRBV18,14,TRBJ2-2,once,TGTGCCAGCTCAGGACAGGGGAACACCGGGGAGCTGTTTTTT,CASSGQGNTGELFF
TRBD1,TRBV6-5,15,TRBJ1-5,.,TGTGCCAGCAGCCTCACAGGGGGCGTAAATCAGCCCCAGCATTTT,CASSLTGGVNQPQHF
.,TRBV14,17,TRBJ2-3,.,TGTGCCAGCAGCCAAGTAATAGCACTGCCTCGGCCTGATGCGCAGTATTTT,CASSQVIALPRPDAQYF
.,TRBV5-4,15,TRBJ2-3,.,TGTGCCAGCAGCCCCACGGGGGGCGGGGCAGATACGCAGTATTTT,CASSPTGGGADTQYF
.,TRBV5-1,16,TRBJ2-6,.,TGCGCCAGCAGCTTAATACCAGGGAGTGGGGCCAACGTCCTGACTTTC,CASSLIPGSGANVLTF
TRBD1,TRBV14,13,TRBJ1-2,.,TGTGCCAGCAGCCCTCGGACAGGGGGTGGCTACACCTTC,CASSPRTGGGYTF
.,TRBV6-5,14,TRBJ1-1,.,TGTGCCAGCAGTTACGGTCGGTGGGACACTGAAGCTTTCTTT,CASSYGRWDTEAFF
TRBD1,TRBV2,13,TRBJ2-3,.,TGTGCCAGCAGTGGAGACAGGGCGGATACGCAGTATTTT,CASSGDRADTQYF
TRBD1,TRBV5-1,15,TRBJ2-2,.,TGCGCCAGCAGCTTAACAGGGGGCGCAACCGGGGAGCTGTTTTTT,CASSLTGGATGELFF
.,TRBV19,13,TRBJ1-1,.,TGTGCCAGTAACCCGCCCAGACGGACTGAAGCTTTCTTT,CASNPPRRTEAFF
TRBD1,TRBV2,15,TRBJ1-3,.,TGTGCCAGCAAGGAGGGACAGAGCTCTGGAAACACCATATATTTT,CASKEGQSSGNTIYF
.,TRBV7-9,12,TRBJ2-5,few,TGTGCCAGCAGCTTTAGCCAAGAGACCCAGTACTTC,CASSFSQETQYF
.,TRBV6-5,13,TRBJ2-1,.,TGTGCCAGCAGTCCTTTACTAGGGAATGAGCAGTTCTTC,CASSPLLGNEQFF
.,TRBV7-2,15,TRBJ1-2,.,TGTGCCAGCAGCTTAGACAGGTCAGCTAACTATGGCTACACCTTC,CASSLDRSANYGYTF
TRBD1,TRBV7-9,16,TRBJ1-6,.,TGTGCCAGCAGCTTAGAGTCAGGGGGGTATAATTCACCCCTCCACTTT,CASSLESGGYNSPLHF
TRBD1,TRBV6-2/TRBV6-3,19,TRBJ1-1,.,TGTGCCAGCAGTTACGGTCCCGACAGGGGGAAGGGTTTAGGAACTGAAGCTTTCTTT,CASSYGPDRGKGLGTEAFF
.,TRBV3-1/TRBV3-2,11,TRBJ1-1,.,TGTGCCAGCAGGGGTATCACTGAAGCTTTCTTT,CASRGITEAFF